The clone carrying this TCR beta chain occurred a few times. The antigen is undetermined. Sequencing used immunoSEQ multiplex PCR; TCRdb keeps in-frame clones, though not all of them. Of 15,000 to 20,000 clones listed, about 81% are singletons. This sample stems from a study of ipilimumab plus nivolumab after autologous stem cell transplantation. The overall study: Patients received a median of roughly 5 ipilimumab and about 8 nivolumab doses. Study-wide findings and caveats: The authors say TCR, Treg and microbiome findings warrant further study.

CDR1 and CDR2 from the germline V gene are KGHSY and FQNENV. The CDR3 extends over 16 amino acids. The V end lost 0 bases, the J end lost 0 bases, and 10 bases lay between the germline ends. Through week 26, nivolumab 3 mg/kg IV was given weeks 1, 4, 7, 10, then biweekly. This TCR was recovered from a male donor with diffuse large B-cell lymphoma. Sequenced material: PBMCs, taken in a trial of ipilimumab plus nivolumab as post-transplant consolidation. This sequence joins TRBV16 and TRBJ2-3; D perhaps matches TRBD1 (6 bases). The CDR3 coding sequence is TGTGCCAGCAGCCAATCGGACAGTTATAGCACAGATACGCAGTATTTT. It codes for CASSQSDSYSTDTQYF.